One and the same sample provided the 10 T cell receptor beta chains below, sequenced in a study of T cell changes during pregnancy in multiple sclerosis. Repertoires were generated with immunoSEQ multiplex PCR, while TCRdb's copy carries only in-frame clones and drops some. This sample has about 72,000 clones; 90% to 95% occur once, and the top ten carry about 0.7%. The sequencing here drew on peripheral blood, taken in the third trimester of pregnancy. The receptors here all came from a female donor in good health, enrolled as a control in a pregnancy study.

V usage is TRBV11-2 and J usage is TRBJ1-2; D gene uncertain. Per germline, CDR1 SGHAT and CDR2 FQNNGV. The ends were cut back, 5 bases at V and 2 bases at J, with 12 bases in the middle. The CDR3 covers 14 residues. This CDR3 reads CASSLSVLNYGYTF. In DNA form, the CDR3 reads TGTGCCAGCAGCCTGTCGGTCTTAAACTATGGCTACACCTTC.

This clone showed up just once. This sequence joins TRBV27 and TRBJ2-1, with 7 bases identical to TRBD2. V shed 6 bases, J shed 8 bases, and the junction held 7 bases outside the gene matches. CDR3 length: 13 amino acids. The germline V gene encodes CDR1 MNHEY and CDR2 SMNVEV (reference sequence). The CDR3 region is CASSIGLDHEQFF. The CDR3 nucleotides read TGTGCCAGCAGCATTGGACTAGATCATGAGCAGTTCTTC.

CDR3 in amino acids: CASSLGAAGNTIYF. Written as DNA, the CDR3 is TGCGCCAGCAGCTTGGGGGCAGCTGGAAACACCATATATTTT. V and J are TRBV5-1 and TRBJ1-3; no firm D call. The V gene lost 0 bases and the J gene lost 2 bases, with 6 bases spanning the gap. The CDR3 is made up of 14 amino acids. From germline, CDR1 is SGHRS and CDR2 YFSETQ.

The table lists this clone with a few counts. This chain uses TRBV5-1 with TRBJ1-2; 12 nucleotides match TRBD1. The CDR3 has 13 residues. CDR1 and CDR2 from the germline V gene are SGHRS and YFSETQ. Losses at the gene ends were 4 bases for V and 7 bases for J; bases not matched to a gene: 2. Here the CDR3 reads CASSGDRGLGYTF. The CDR3 coding sequence is TGCGCCAGCAGCGGGGACAGGGGGCTTGGCTACACCTTC.

This clone was detected only once. The chain couples TRBV7-9 to TRBJ1-2, with 8 bases identical to TRBD1. V lost 0 bases to trimming and J lost 10 bases; unmatched junction nucleotides: 4. Germline V gene data show CDR1 as SEHNR and CDR2 as FQNEAQ (reference sequence). The CDR3 consists of 13 residues. DNA for the CDR3: TGTGCCAGCAGCTTAGCTGGCCAGGGGGCCTACACCTTC. Residues: CASSLAGQGAYTF.

This clone occurred a few times. The V call is TRBV30, the J call TRBJ1-1; TRBD1 matches at 8 bases. Unmatched junction bases numbered 6, after V lost 2 bases and J lost 4 bases. The CDR3 has 14 amino acids. Germline V CDR1 and CDR2: GTSNPN, SVGIG (reference sequence). CDR3 sequence reads: CAWSPTGGRTEAFF. For the CDR3, the DNA is TGTGCCTGGAGTCCCACAGGGGGACGCACTGAAGCTTTCTTT.

This chain connects TRBV6-6 to TRBJ2-2; D may be TRBD1 (6 bases). The CDR3 covers 15 residues. Per germline, CDR1 MNHNY and CDR2 SVGAGI (reference sequence). Trimming removed 5 bases from V and 2 bases from J, with 12 bases in between. CDR3 region: CASSTTGTNTGELFF. The CDR3 DNA reads TGTGCCAGCAGTACCACAGGGACCAACACCGGGGAGCTGTTTTTT.

The genes are TRBV19 and TRBJ1-4; 11 nucleotides agree with TRBD1. With 6 bases clipped from V and 8 bases from J, the junction kept 5 bases outside the gene matches. The germline gives CDR1 LNHDA, CDR2 SQIVND (reference sequence). The length of the CDR3 is 14 residues. The CDR3: CASRSGQGGEKLFF. In DNA form, the CDR3 reads TGTGCCAGTAGGTCGGGACAGGGGGGAGAAAAACTGTTTTTT.

The genes are TRBV27 and TRBJ1-2, with TRBD1 as a possible D gene (6 bases). Germline V CDR1 and CDR2: MNHEY, SMNVEV (reference sequence). Trimming cost V 8 bases and J 4 bases, with 14 bases left between them. This CDR3 is 13 amino acids long. CDR3 in amino acids: CASRTTQGYGYTF. The CDR3, as DNA: TGTGCCAGCCGAACGACACAGGGCTATGGCTACACCTTC.

This clone turned up a few times. The chain has TRBV29-1 and TRBJ1-2; 7 bases line up with TRBD1. CDR1 SQVTM and CDR2 ANQGSEA come from the germline V gene. The CDR3 consists of 15 residues. The ends lost 0 bases at V and 2 bases at J; junction bases unmatched: 6. The CDR3 is CSVEDSTDRNYGYTF. The DNA of the CDR3 is TGCAGCGTTGAAGATTCGACGGACAGGAACTATGGCTACACCTTC.